The source of this TCR beta chain is a study of blood T cell repertoires in COVID-19. This clone was seen once. The CDR3 sequence is 16 residues long. Germline values: CDR1 SQVTM, CDR2 ANQGSEA. J was trimmed by 1 base and V by 5 bases; bases with no gene match: 11. In terms of age and location, participants ranged from about 18 to 89 years and lived in approximately 26 US areas. Cohort placement rested on clinical history that participants reported themselves. Using immunoSEQ multiplex PCR, the repertoire was profiled, and TCRdb retains in-frame clones only, with some absent. The table records under 250,000 clones, roughly 87% of them present only once.

The chain couples TRBV29-1 to TRBJ2-3, with TRBD1 matching 8 bases. The receptor was derived from a man aged 25-40 years who had recovered from COVID-19. The source material was PBMCs or T cells enriched from blood (not recorded which). The CDR3 here is CSVHTSWTGRTDTQYF. CDR3 DNA sequence: TGCAGCGTTCACACCTCCTGGACAGGGCGCACAGATACGCAGTATTTT.